This T cell receptor beta chain was sequenced in a study of early T cells in non-severe SARS-CoV-2 infection. Germline V lookup: CDR1 SGHAT, CDR2 FQNNGV. Between the trimmed V and J ends, which lost 6 bases and 4 bases, there was a span of 13 bases. CDR3 length equals 15 residues. This clonotype was observed many times. Tagging with unique molecular identifiers was applied to individual cDNA molecules. TCRdb analysed the 5' RACE reads with MiXCR anew, one entry per CDR3 protein. The sample gives around 72,000 distinct CDR3 sequences, roughly 9.1% of which show up once; under 10% is in the top ten. This receptor was obtained from an adult who was a healthcare worker with PCR-confirmed SARS-CoV-2 infection or an uninfected control (not recorded which). Source: whole blood, taken at baseline. V usage is TRBV11-2 and J usage is TRBJ2-6; D is tentatively TRBD1 or TRBD2 (5 bases each). CDR3: CASRYWGRGANVLTF. The CDR3 bases are TGTGCCAGCAGATATTGGGGACGAGGGGCCAACGTCCTGACTTTC.